These 3 T cell receptor beta chains share one sample of origin, sequenced in a study of blood T cell repertoires in COVID-19. Using immunoSEQ multiplex PCR, the repertoire was profiled, and TCRdb retains in-frame clones only, with some absent. The table includes a few hundred thousand clones, around 88% detected once. Sequencing input: PBMCs or T cells enriched from blood (not recorded which). The receptors here all came from a woman between 35 and 50 years old with acute COVID-19.

This clone has only a few counts. This chain uses TRBV27 with TRBJ1-5; 7 nucleotides align to TRBD1. Germline CDR1 MNHEY, CDR2 SMNVEV (reference sequence). This CDR3 comprises 17 residues. The junction had 12 bases not matched to a gene; V was cut back by 5 bases and J by 2 bases. The CDR3 nucleotides are TGTGCCAGCAGTCCCACCTACAGGGGAATCGGCAATCAGCCCCAGCATTTT. The encoded protein is CASSPTYRGIGNQPQHF.

The chain recombines TRBV12-3 or TRBV12-4 with TRBJ1-2; 7 bases fit TRBD1. There are 13 residues in the CDR3. The V gene end was trimmed by 3 bases and the J gene end by 5 bases; junction bases not matched to a gene: 3. The CDR3 protein is CASSFGRGYGYTF. In nucleotides, the CDR3 is TGTGCCAGCAGTTTTGGCAGGGGGTATGGCTACACCTTC.

This sequence joins TRBV7-2 and TRBJ2-5; D ambiguous. Deletions cut 1 base from V and 3 bases from J, with 12 bases between. CDR1 and CDR2 (germline): SGHTA, FQGNSA. The CDR3 spans 15 residues. CDR3 sequence reads: CASSLDGRPEETQYF. For the CDR3, the DNA is TGTGCCAGCAGCTTAGACGGCAGGCCGGAAGAGACCCAGTACTTC. Full variable domain (missing parts from reference TRBV7-2 and TRBJ2-5): GAGVSQSPSNKVTEKGKDVELRCDPISGHTALYWYRQSLGQGLEFLIYFQGNSAPDKSGLPSDRFSAERTGGSVSTLTIQRTQQEDSAVYLCASSLDGRPEETQYFGPGTRLLVL.